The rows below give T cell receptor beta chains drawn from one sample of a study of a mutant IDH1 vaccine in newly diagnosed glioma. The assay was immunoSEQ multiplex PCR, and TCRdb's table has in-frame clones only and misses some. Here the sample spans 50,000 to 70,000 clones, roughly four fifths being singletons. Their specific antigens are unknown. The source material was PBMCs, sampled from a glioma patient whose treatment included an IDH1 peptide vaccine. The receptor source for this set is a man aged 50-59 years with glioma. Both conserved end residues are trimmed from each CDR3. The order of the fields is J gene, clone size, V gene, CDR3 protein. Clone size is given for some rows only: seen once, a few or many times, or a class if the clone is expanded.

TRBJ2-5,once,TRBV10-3,AIRGTTEETQY
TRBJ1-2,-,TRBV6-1,ASSEEQANYGYT
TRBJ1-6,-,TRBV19,ASSNEQRKRSPLH
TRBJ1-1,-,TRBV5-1,ASSLVATRDTEAF
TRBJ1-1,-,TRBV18,ASSPMEVALSNTEAF
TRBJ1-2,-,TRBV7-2,ASSPTPPGGYGYT
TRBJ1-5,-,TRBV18,ASSPGPNSNQPQH
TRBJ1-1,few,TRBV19,ASSTGQGATEAF
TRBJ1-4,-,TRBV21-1,ASSKGGAGPVEKLF
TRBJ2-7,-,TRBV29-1,SVEGNDRGYEQY
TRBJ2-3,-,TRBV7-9,ASSASSGGITDTQY
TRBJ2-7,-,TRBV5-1,ASSPSTGSSYEQY
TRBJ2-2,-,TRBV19,ASRRDRVNTGELF
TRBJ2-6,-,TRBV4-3,ASSQGGPGEWTSGANVLT
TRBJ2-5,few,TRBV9,ASSGDRGQETQY
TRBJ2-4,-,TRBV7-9,ASSLGGGRINIQY
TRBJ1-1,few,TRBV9,ASSVGGSRGDSEAF
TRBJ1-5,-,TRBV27,ASSSGQVSNQPQH
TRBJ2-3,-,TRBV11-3,ASSPGQGFSDTQY
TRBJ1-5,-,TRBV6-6,ASYSRAGNQPQH
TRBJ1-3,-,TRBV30,AWSPMSRSGNTIY
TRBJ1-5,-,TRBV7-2,ASSLVAGAGNQPQH
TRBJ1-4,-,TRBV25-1,ASSAEGGLF
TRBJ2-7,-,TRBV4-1,ASSQAVIGLAGHEQY